This T cell receptor (beta chain) was profiled in a study of shared clonotypes between healthy human individuals. Study as a whole: Per donor, CD8 memory used one plate, CD8 naive used two, CD4 memory used three and CD4 naive used three. Study results and caveats: In the sorted subsets, rarefaction showed sequencing was incomplete despite large depth. Larger estimated richness was generally recorded for naive subsets relative to memory subsets.

Of note for this clone: Its antigen remains unknown.

In germline, CDR1 is SEHNR, CDR2 FQNEAQ (reference sequence). V dropped 5 bases and J dropped 7; count of bases not matched to a gene: 18. The CDR3 loop spans 17 amino acids. Deep level was the assay's run setting. Only in-frame clones appear in the TCRdb table, and some are missing; sequencing was by immunoSEQ multiplex PCR. Of some 79,000 clones detected, 50% to 70% appear once; the ten largest clones hold around 50%. The TCR comes from a man between 25 and 39 years old in good health. This rearrangement joins TRBV7-9 to TRBJ2-5, with 8 nucleotides matching TRBD2. Sequenced: memory CD8+ T cells sorted from blood. Subset here: CD45RO+ cells pooled with CCR7-negative TemRA cells. In DNA form, the CDR3 reads TGTGCCAGCAGCCGCAGGACTAGCCCTGAGCACAAGATGACCCAGTACTTC. Amino acid sequence: CASSRRTSPEHKMTQYF. The full variable domain, in which reference TRBV7-9 and TRBJ2-5 provide the parts outside the CDR3, is DTGVSQNPRHKITKRGQNVTFRCDPISEHNRLYWYRQTLGQGPEFLTYFQNEAQLEKSRLLSDRFSAERPKGSFSTLEIQRTEQGDSAMYLCASSRRTSPEHKMTQYFGPGTRLLVL.